This T cell receptor (beta chain) stems from a study of glioma-infiltrating T cells after dendritic cell vaccination. Study-level information: Patients had newly diagnosed or recurrent glioblastoma and received dendritic cell vaccines.

Germline lookup yields CDR1 GTSNPN and CDR2 SVGIG (reference sequence). The ends were cut back, 0 bases at V and 5 bases at J, with 10 bases in the middle. This CDR3 is built from 13 residues. Assay: immunoSEQ multiplex PCR; the TCRdb copy retains only in-frame clones and omits some. The sample shows under 100,000 clones, about 90% of them seen only once. The starting material was blood, obtained before dendritic cell vaccination. This chain joins TRBV30 and TRBJ2-5; D is unresolved. The receptor's source is a human donor with glioblastoma. CDR3 sequence: CAWSVGLGETQYF. The CDR3 coding sequence is TGTGCCTGGAGTGTTGGTCTTGGCGAGACCCAGTACTTC.